Each of the 7 T cell receptor beta chains below was sequenced from the same sample in a study of blood T cell repertoires in COVID-19. The table came from immunoSEQ multiplex PCR; TCRdb's copy has only in-frame clones and leaves some out. The data contain some 230,000 clones, roughly 85% of them singletons. What was sequenced was peripheral blood. The receptors shown here come from a man aged 35 to 55 with acute or convalescent COVID-19.

CDR3 amino acids: CASSLVWDSKGGGEAFF. In nucleotides, the CDR3 is TGCGCCAGCAGCTTGGTATGGGACAGTAAAGGGGGTGGAGAAGCTTTCTTT. This chain connects TRBV5-1 to TRBJ1-1; 7 bases align to TRBD1. Germline V gene data show CDR1 as SGHRS and CDR2 as YFSETQ. Unmatched junction bases numbered 16, after V lost 0 bases and J lost 8 bases. The CDR3 consists of 17 residues.

The V call is TRBV10-3, the J call TRBJ1-3; TRBD1 aligns across 8 bases. J gave up 6 bases and V 0 bases, and 7 bases lay outside the gene matches. This CDR3 spans 16 amino acids. CDR1 is ENHRY and CDR2 is SYGVKD in the germline V gene. The CDR3 loop reads CAISESDRVMANTIYF. The CDR3 DNA is TGTGCCATCAGTGAGTCGGACAGGGTCATGGCAAACACCATATATTTT.

The V call is TRBV7-9, the J call TRBJ2-5; 8 bases match TRBD2. The CDR3 covers 15 residues. V shed 6 bases, J shed 4 bases, and the junction held 10 bases outside the gene matches. The V gene's germline CDR1 is SEHNR and CDR2 FQNEAQ (reference sequence). CDR3 amino acids: CASSRGGLAGETQYF. CDR3 nucleotide sequence: TGTGCCAGCAGTAGGGGCGGCCTAGCGGGAGAGACCCAGTACTTC.

This clone showed up just a few times. The rearrangement links TRBV5-4 to TRBJ2-1; the match to TRBD1 covers 11 bases. V gave up 4 bases and J gave up 9 bases; unmatched junction bases: 3. The CDR3 loop spans 13 amino acids. In germline, CDR1 is SGHNT, CDR2 YYREEE (reference sequence). The CDR3 nucleotides are TGTGCCAGCAGCATGGGACAGGGGGTTGAGCAGTTCTTC. It translates to CASSMGQGVEQFF.

The chain links TRBV6-5 to TRBJ1-1; D perhaps matches TRBD1 (6 bases). With 6 bases removed from V and 8 bases from J, the gap between germline ends came to 13 bases. Germline V gene data show CDR1 as MNHEY and CDR2 as SVGAGI. The CDR3 totals 12 residues. Here the CDR3 reads CASRGPTGEAFF. CDR3 coding DNA: TGTGCCAGCAGGGGGCCTACAGGGGAAGCTTTCTTT.

This chain links TRBV7-9 with TRBJ1-1; TRBD1 matches at 8 bases. Per the germline V gene, CDR1 is SEHNR and CDR2 is FQNEAQ (reference sequence). This CDR3 is 15 amino acids long. J gave up 4 bases and V 5 bases, and 9 bases lay outside the gene matches. The CDR3 is CASSPSGGFVTEAFF. The CDR3 bases are TGTGCCAGCAGCCCATCAGGGGGCTTCGTCACTGAAGCTTTCTTT.

V usage is TRBV12-5 and J usage is TRBJ2-1; TRBD1 aligns across 8 bases. V was clipped by 1 base and J by 3 bases; unmatched bases: 5. The CDR3 runs 16 residues. Per the germline V gene, CDR1 is LGHNT and CDR2 is FRNRAP. Written as DNA, the CDR3 is TGTGCTAGTGGTTTGGGGACAGGGCGAGACTACAATGAGCAGTTCTTC. Translating gives CASGLGTGRDYNEQFF.